The entry that follows covers one T cell receptor beta chain sequence. Its antigen target is currently unknown. This entry comes from a study of monozygotic twins with inflammatory bowel disease (dated by TCRdb to between 2018 and 2020). Some background on the complete study: The full study comprised 30 or so monozygotic twin pairs: nine German pairs (four IBD-concordant, five IBD-discordant) and 19 IBD-discordant Danish pairs. Within discordant pairs, disease-associated traits were sought mainly by comparing IBD patients with their genetically identical healthy co-twins. Each individual had, on average, about 151 000 unique TCRalpha sequences and 181 000 unique TCRbeta sequences available for analysis. Paper-wide results and their limitations: Because patients were on differing immunosuppressive treatments, the repertoires may have picked up extra background noise and inter-individual variability. Fewer clonotypes were shared with other individuals by IBD patients than by healthy twins, most markedly in patients showing signs of disease activity. Different T cell subtypes could not be distinguished in the analysis. Concordant and discordant twins showed no difference in repertoire similarity, possibly because of limited statistical power. IBD patients had lower TCRbeta repertoire diversity, measured by the inverse Simpson index, than their healthy co-twins. No single strong signal or clonotype linked to IBD turned up in the results, so the idea that one exists was not supported.

From each donor, a roughly 2.7 ml peripheral blood sample was collected into PAXgene tubes and kept at -80 degrees C. Total RNA was isolated from whole blood with the PAXgene blood miRNA kit on an automated QIAcube, without T cell sorting. Peripheral blood from monozygotic twin pairs concordant or discordant for inflammatory bowel disease was subjected to deep TCRalpha and TCRbeta repertoire profiling with unique molecular barcoding. Smoking habits were recorded for all twin pairs, and individuals were classified as current, former or never smokers. The library was built by means of 5' RACE. Each TCR library was prepared from around 3,200 ng of total RNA. For each sample, cDNA was synthesized in eight separate reactions using SMARTScribe reverse transcriptase. Unique molecular identifiers containing a 6-nucleotide sample barcode were introduced through template switching during cDNA synthesis. TCRalpha and TCRbeta cDNA was amplified by two nested PCRs of roughly 16 and 10 cycles, with bead purification after each PCR. Before amplification, the cDNA was both treated with uracil DNA-glycosylase and purified with the QIAquick PCR purification kit. The second PCR was the step at which Illumina TruSeq-compatible adapters and sample-specific barcodes were added. TapeStation and Qubit were used to check library quality and concentration, and 5 to 6.5 ng of each library went into the pool. Sequencing of pooled libraries was carried out on an Illumina HiSeq2500 single-index Rapid Run using 2 x 100 bp reads and custom sequencing primers. Under the source paper's analysis protocol: PCR and sequencing errors were corrected by UMI-based consensus assembly using MiGEC version 1.2.6. MiXCR version 2.1.1 was used to carry out V(D)J alignment, clonotype assembly and CDR3 extraction. Normalisation of gene usage, clonotype sharing and MAIT/NKT TCR abundance was achieved by analysing the top 1000, 10 000 and 20 000 clonotypes per sample. After downsampling to 27 000 UMIs, diversity was calculated as the inverse Simpson index using the vegan R package. Paired Mann-Whitney U tests were applied to discordant twin pairs, and Benjamini-Hochberg correction was used for multiple testing. Reprocessed by TCRdb, the reads give a single entry per CDR3 protein sequence, without DNA. TCRdb assigned the V and J calls; the authors' analysis was not used. The table kept for this sample lists roughly 200,000 distinct CDR3 sequences. 1.6% of the sample belongs to the ten largest clones.

From its cysteine to its phenylalanine, the CDR3 spans 16 amino acids. The nucleotide record is missing. The germline V gene (reference sequence) yields SEHNR for CDR1 and FQNEAQ for CDR2. The TCR sequence derives from a human donor with ulcerative colitis or Crohn's disease, or a healthy co-twin of an affected twin (not recorded which). The rearrangement joined TRBV7-9 to TRBJ2-1. The specimen was blood. CDR3 protein: CASRLPVKSSYNEQFF.